This record looks at one T cell receptor (beta chain) sequence and its context. This sample is part of a study of blood T cell repertoires in COVID-19. On the study more broadly: Samples representing acute and convalescent COVID-19 were sourced from the United States, Italy and Spain. T cells, B-cell-depleted T cells, or PBMCs supplied cDNA or gDNA.

Germline V lookup: CDR1 SGHDT, CDR2 YYEEEE. V was shortened by 6 bases and J by 9 bases, with 30 bases between the two germline ends. The CDR3 consists of 17 residues. Per the original methods: Amplification from reference gene primers served as the basis for estimated nucleated cell counts. TCRdb's copy holds only in-frame clones and misses some; the assay was immunoSEQ multiplex PCR. V and J calls and clone size are copied from that table; D and trimming were computed from the DNA. This repertoire shows over 90,000 clones, 85% to 90% found once; its top ten account for about 3%. The chain recombines TRBV5-6 with TRBJ2-5; TRBD1 is a possible D gene (6 bases). The specimen was peripheral blood. The clonotype comes from a human donor in a cohort sampled during active COVID-19. CDR3 residues: CASTSAGVDGPRWAQYF. The DNA for the CDR3 is TGTGCCAGCACCTCGGCAGGGGTGGACGGCCCTCGATGGGCCCAGTACTTC.